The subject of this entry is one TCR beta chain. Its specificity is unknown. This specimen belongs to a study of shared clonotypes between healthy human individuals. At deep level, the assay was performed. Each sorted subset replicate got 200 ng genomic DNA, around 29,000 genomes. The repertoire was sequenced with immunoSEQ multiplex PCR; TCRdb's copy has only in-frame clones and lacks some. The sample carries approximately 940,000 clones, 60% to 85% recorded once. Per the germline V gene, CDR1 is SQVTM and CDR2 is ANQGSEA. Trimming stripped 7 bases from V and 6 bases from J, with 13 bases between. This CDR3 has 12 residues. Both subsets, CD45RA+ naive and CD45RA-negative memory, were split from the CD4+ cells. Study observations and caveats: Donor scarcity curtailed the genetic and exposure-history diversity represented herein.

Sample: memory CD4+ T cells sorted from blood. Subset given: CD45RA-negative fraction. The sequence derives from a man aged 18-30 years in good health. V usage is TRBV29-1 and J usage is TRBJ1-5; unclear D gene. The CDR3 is CSAVWGGQPQHF. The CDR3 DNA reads TGCAGCGCCGTGTGGGGAGGTCAGCCCCAGCATTTT.